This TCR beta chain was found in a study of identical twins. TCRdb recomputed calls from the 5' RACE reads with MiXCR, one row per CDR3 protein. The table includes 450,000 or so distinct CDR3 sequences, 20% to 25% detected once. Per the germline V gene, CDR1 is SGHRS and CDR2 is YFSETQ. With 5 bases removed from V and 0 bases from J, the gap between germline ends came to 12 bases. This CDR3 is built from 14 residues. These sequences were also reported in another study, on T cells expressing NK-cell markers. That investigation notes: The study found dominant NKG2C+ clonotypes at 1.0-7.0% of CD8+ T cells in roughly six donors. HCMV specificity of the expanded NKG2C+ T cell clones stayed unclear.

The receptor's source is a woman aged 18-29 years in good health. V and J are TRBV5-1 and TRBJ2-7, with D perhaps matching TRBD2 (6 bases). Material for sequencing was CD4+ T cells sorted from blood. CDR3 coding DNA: TGCGCCAGCAGATCGGACTATCCCTCCTACGAGCAGTACTTC. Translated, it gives CASRSDYPSYEQYF.